These 7 T cell receptor beta chains share one sample of origin, sequenced in a study of cytomegalovirus exposure and HLA in healthy donors. PCR used 60 Vbeta primers and 13 Jbeta primers. Clones were sequenced by immunoSEQ multiplex PCR, and TCRdb holds only the in-frame ones, with some missing. The top ten hold 2% to 2.5% of the sample, which has roughly 150,000 clones, around four fifths seen once. Material: PBMCs. The source is a boy aged 2-15 years in good health and CMV-seronegative.

The chain combines TRBV4-1 with TRBJ2-1, with TRBD2 as a possible D gene (6 bases). Germline CDR1 reads MGHRA; CDR2 reads YSYEKL. The CDR3 consists of 16 residues. V lost 3 bases, J lost 8 bases, and 20 bases lay in between. CDR3 nucleotide sequence: TGCGCCAGCAGCCAGCGGGACGGACAACAATTTGATGAGCAGTTCTTC. This gives the protein CASSQRDGQQFDEQFF.

A remark on this clone: Sequence at one end of the junction differs from germline and may be a read error. The chain recombines TRBV7-9 with TRBJ1-4; D may be TRBD1 (6 bases). The length of the CDR3 is 16 residues. Germline V gives CDR1 SEHNR, CDR2 FQNEAQ (reference sequence). The DNA of the CDR3 is TGTTCCAGCAGCTTACCAGGGGACACCAGGTCCGAAAAACTGTTTTTT. Translating it yields CSSSLPGDTRSEKLFF.

The genes are TRBV4-2 and TRBJ2-1, with no clear D. There are 13 residues in the CDR3. Trimming stripped 6 bases from V and 7 bases from J, with 13 bases between. From germline, CDR1 is LGHNA and CDR2 YNFKEQ. The chain's CDR3 is CASSRLTPNEQFF. CDR3 nucleotide sequence: TGTGCCAGCAGTCGATTGACTCCGAATGAGCAGTTCTTC.

This clone has just one count. V usage is TRBV2 and J usage is TRBJ2-7, with unresolved D. The CDR3 totals 14 residues. The ends were cut back, 7 bases at V and 0 bases at J, with 13 bases in the middle. Germline values: CDR1 SNHLY, CDR2 FYNNEI. The CDR3 reads CASNARKTSYEQYF. The CDR3 region has the DNA TGTGCCAGCAATGCGAGGAAGACCTCCTACGAGCAGTACTTC.

The rearrangement uses TRBV5-7 and TRBJ1-3; D gene uncertain. TRBV5-7 is labeled an ORF, and its function is uncertain. Deletions cut 0 bases from V and 4 bases from J, with 8 bases between. The CDR3 covers 14 residues. The chain's CDR3 is CASSLGGGGNTIYF. CDR3 DNA sequence: TGTGCCAGCAGCTTGGGAGGCGGAGGAAACACCATATATTTT.

The rearrangement joins TRBV6-5 to TRBJ2-7; no firm D call. Trimming took 6 bases from V and 10 from J, leaving 19 bases between them. The CDR3 length is 13 residues. The V gene's germline CDR1 is MNHEY and CDR2 SVGAGI. CDR3 loop: CASSLPNRHDQYF. DNA of the CDR3: TGTGCCAGCAGCTTACCCAACCGACATGATCAGTACTTC.

The CDR3 here is CASSPLTSGDYNEQFF. The CDR3 coding sequence is TGTGCCAGCAGCCCCTTGACTAGCGGGGACTACAATGAGCAGTTCTTC. V gene TRBV7-8 combines with J gene TRBJ2-1, with TRBD2 identical over 11 bases. The junction had 6 bases not matched to a gene; V was cut back by 5 bases and J by 3 bases. Per germline, CDR1 SGHVS and CDR2 FQNEAQ. The CDR3 is made up of 16 amino acids.